Included here is one T cell receptor beta chain sequence, with context. Its specificity is unknown. This sample was included in a study of blood T cells in healthy people across ages. Study as a whole: Capturing about one barcoded beta molecule per two T cells was achieved by template switching.

The use of a sample-barcoded 5' primer and a J-beta primer mix characterized a second PCR of about 7 to 12 cycles. Per sample, CDR3-containing paired-end reads numbered at least 2.5 million. TCRdb ran MiXCR on the 5' RACE reads and lists one entry per CDR3 protein. The sample carries 730,000 or so distinct CDR3 sequences, less than 45% recorded once. Findings and limits, study-wide: Age brought a roughly linear fall in TCR beta diversity measured per million T cells.

Germline V gene lookup returns CDR1 LNHNV and CDR2 YYDKDF (reference sequence). The CDR3 has 15 residues. V was pared by 5 bases and J by 2 bases, with 14 bases between. Isolation recovered at least 6.5 million PBMCs from every sample. Sequencing was carried out using blood. This sequence joins TRBV15 and TRBJ2-3; D gene ambiguous. The sequence was collected from an elderly man in good health. The CDR3, as DNA: TGTGCCACCAGCCCCCCGTCGCCCGTCACAGATACGCAGTATTTT. Translating gives CATSPPSPVTDTQYF.